The next 8 T cell receptor beta chains were all read from a single sample in a study of PD-1 blockade in classical Hodgkin lymphoma. Only in-frame clones appear in the TCRdb table, and some are missing; sequencing was by immunoSEQ multiplex PCR. The sample lists 40,000 to 45,000 clones; about three quarters were seen once. All trial patients relapsed after autologous stem cell transplantation. The source material was peripheral blood mononuclear cells (PBMCs), sampled at baseline. The source is a human donor with classical Hodgkin lymphoma.

The chain is built from TRBV7-2 and TRBJ2-7, with D tentatively TRBD2 (5 bases). The CDR3 consists of 15 residues. In germline, CDR1 is SGHTA, CDR2 FQGNSA. V lost 6 bases and J lost 0, with 15 bases in between. DNA for the CDR3: TGTGCCAGCAGATTTCTAGCAGGTCCCTCCTACGAGCAGTACTTC. Protein product: CASRFLAGPSYEQYF.

This rearrangement joins TRBV4-3 to TRBJ2-7; D possibly uses TRBD1 or TRBD2 (6 bases each). Looked up from germline, CDR1 is LGHNA and CDR2 is YSLEER. V shed 4 bases and J shed 0 bases, with 16 bases lying between them. CDR3 length equals 16 residues. The CDR3 bases are TGCGCCAGCAGCCCCTCACTACAGGGACTCTCCTACGAGCAGTACTTC. It codes for CASSPSLQGLSYEQYF.

The V and J genes are TRBV5-1 and TRBJ2-3; 7 nucleotides line up with TRBD1. Germline V gene lookup returns CDR1 SGHRS and CDR2 YFSETQ. The CDR3 extends over 15 amino acids. With V trimmed by 4 bases and J by 0 bases, 5 bases remained unmatched. The CDR3 protein is CASSADRASTDTQYF. The CDR3 DNA follows: TGCGCCAGCAGCGCTGACAGGGCTAGCACAGATACGCAGTATTTT.

The CDR3 sequence is CASSRNTNTEAFF. Written as DNA, the CDR3 is TGTGCCAGCAGTAGAAACACGAACACTGAAGCTTTCTTT. The rearrangement uses TRBV27 and TRBJ1-1; D remains unclear. Germline assignment: CDR1 MNHEY and CDR2 SMNVEV (reference sequence). This CDR3 has 13 amino acids. V shed 5 bases and J shed 1 base, with 8 bases lying between them.

Relative to its sample, this clone is medium-sized. The rearrangement uses TRBV19 and TRBJ2-7; weak D call: TRBD1 (6 bases). V dropped 5 bases and J dropped 2 bases, with 13 bases sitting between them. This CDR3 region has 14 residues. The germline V gene has CDR1 LNHDA and CDR2 SQIVND (reference sequence). CDR3 sequence reads: CASSPSGDTYEQYF. The CDR3 nucleotides are TGTGCCAGTAGTCCCTCAGGGGATACCTACGAGCAGTACTTC.

V is TRBV5-1 and J is TRBJ2-7; 9 bases are shared with TRBD1. Germline values: CDR1 SGHRS, CDR2 YFSETQ. The trim removed 8 bases at V and 3 bases at J, leaving 6 bases unmatched. This CDR3 has 13 residues. The CDR3 bases are TGCGCCAGTACCGGGACAGGGAGCTACGAGCAGTACTTC. This codes for CASTGTGSYEQYF.

In DNA form, the CDR3 reads TGTGCCAGCAGCCGTGACCCGAACACTGAAGCTTTCTTT. Its translation: CASSRDPNTEAFF. This rearrangement joins TRBV7-2 to TRBJ1-1, with unresolved D. Trimming took 5 bases from V and 1 from J, leaving 8 bases between them. Germline CDR1 SGHTA, CDR2 FQGNSA. The CDR3 consists of 13 residues.

The genes are TRBV29-1 and TRBJ1-1; 10 bases align to TRBD1. Germline CDR1 and CDR2: SQVTM and ANQGSEA. The CDR3 is made up of 12 amino acids. J was trimmed by 5 bases and V by 5 bases; bases with no gene match: 2. The CDR3 sequence is CSVRQGATEAFF. CDR3 nucleotides: TGCAGCGTTAGACAGGGGGCAACTGAAGCTTTCTTT. The entire variable domain, with the rest obtained from reference TRBV29-1 and TRBJ1-1, is as follows: SAVISQKPSRDICQRGTSLTIQCQVDSQVTMMFWYRQQPGQSLTLIATANQGSEATYESGFVIDKFPISRPNLTFSTLTVSNMSPEDSSIYLCSVRQGATEAFFGQGTRLTVV.